This T cell receptor beta chain was identified in a study of T-cell memory formation after mild COVID-19. Each CDR3 protein gets one entry after TCRdb re-called the 5' RACE reads with MiXCR. The sample carries about 560,000 distinct CDR3 sequences, approximately 15% recorded once. Deletions cut 7 bases from V and 2 bases from J, with 17 bases between. CDR3 size: 15 residues. Germline V gene sequence: CDR1 MNHEY, CDR2 SVGAGI. The TCR was taken from an adult woman who had mild COVID-19 (a few samples of this study predate the infection). Cell type and time point are not known. Sequencing input: PBMCs or a T cell subset sorted from them (not recorded which). The chain employs TRBV6-5 and TRBJ2-5, with D perhaps matching TRBD1 (7 bases). CDR3 nucleotide sequence: TGTGCCAGCATCCCCAGGGGGACTGGACAAGAGACCCAGTACTTC. The encoded protein is CASIPRGTGQETQYF.